The rows below give T cell receptor beta chains drawn from one sample of a study of neurological immune-mediated disorders. MiXCR, run by TCRdb on the 5' RACE reads, gives a single entry per CDR3 protein. The data show roughly 80,000 distinct CDR3 sequences, 9.4% seen once. Specimen: PBMCs. The receptors stem from a man aged 50 or older in good health. Both conserved end residues are part of each CDR3. A D gene is named only where the DNA matches it firmly. Expanded clones get a size class; other rows say once, few or many, or leave the size out.

clone_size j_call v_call d_call cdr3_nt cdr3_aa
many TRBJ2-1 TRBV20-1 . TGCAGTGCTAGAGATGTCGGGAGCGAGTATGAGCAGTTCTTC CSARDVGSEYEQFF
many TRBJ2-3 TRBV9 . TGTGCCAGCAGCGTACGGCCGGACGATACGCAGTATTTT CASSVRPDDTQYF
. TRBJ2-1 TRBV7-8 . TGTGCCAGCAGCTTAGTAGAGAAAGAGGTCCGGGGGGCCGGAAGGTTGCATGAGCAGTTCTTC CASSLVEKEVRGAGRLHEQFF
many TRBJ1-1 TRBV5-1 . TGCGCCAGCAGCTTGGGAATGAACACTGAAGCTTTCTTT CASSLGMNTEAFF
many TRBJ2-5 TRBV24-1 TRBD1 TGTGCCACCAGTGATTTGGACAGGGGGAAAGAGACCCAGTACTTC CATSDLDRGKETQYF
. TRBJ1-2 TRBV25-1 . TGTGCCAGCAGTGGGATAGACAGCCGATATGGCTACACCTTC CASSGIDSRYGYTF
. TRBJ2-1 TRBV9 . TGTGCCAGCAGCGCAGGGAGCTCCTACAATGAGCAGTTCTTC CASSAGSSYNEQFF
many TRBJ2-4 TRBV11-2 TRBD1 TGTGCCAGCAGCCCGGGGTTTCCGGGACAGGGTCAAAGTCGGTACTTC CASSPGFPGQGQSRYF
many TRBJ2-3 TRBV6-2/TRBV6-3 TRBD2 TGTGCCAGCAAGACTCTAGCGGGCAGCACAGATACGCAGTATTTT CASKTLAGSTDTQYF
many TRBJ1-1 TRBV9 . TGTGCCAGCAGCGTAACGGGTAGCACTGAAGCTTTCTTT CASSVTGSTEAFF
many TRBJ2-1 TRBV6-6 . TGTGCCAGCAGTCTAGGCAGTTCGGTATCAGATGAGCAGTTCTTC CASSLGSSVSDEQFF
many TRBJ1-4 TRBV28 . TGTGCCAGCAGTTCCCGTTCGTCGGCAGCTTTTAATGAAAAACTGTTTTTT CASSSRSSAAFNEKLFF
many TRBJ1-1 TRBV7-2 . TGTGCCAGCAGCTTAGAGCGGGGGAACACTGAAGCTTTCTTT CASSLERGNTEAFF
many TRBJ2-7 TRBV29-1 . TGCAGCGGAAGGGAGGCAGGGCGGTACGAGCAGTACTTC CSGREAGRYEQYF
many TRBJ1-5 TRBV5-5 TRBD1 TGTGCCAGCAGCCCAGGGACAGTTAGCAATCAGCCCCAGCATTTT CASSPGTVSNQPQHF
many TRBJ2-1 TRBV7-2 . TGTGCCAGCAGCCGTACAGTGGTACGAGTCGATGAGCAGTTCTTC CASSRTVVRVDEQFF
many TRBJ1-1 TRBV18 . TGTGCCAGCTCACCACCGCAGGGGAACACTGAAGCTTTCTTT CASSPPQGNTEAFF
many TRBJ2-3 TRBV6-6 TRBD1 TGTGCCAGCAGTTTCCCGGGACAGGTAGCAGATACGCAGTATTTT CASSFPGQVADTQYF
many TRBJ2-5 TRBV28 TRBD2 TGTGCCAGCACTGGCGGGAGGCCGGGAGAGACCCAGTACTTC CASTGGRPGETQYF
many TRBJ2-7 TRBV7-9 . TGTGCCAGCAGCTTAATCGGGAACGAGCAGTACTTC CASSLIGNEQYF